There are a few counts of the clone carrying this T cell receptor beta chain. The antigen is undetermined. Unique molecular identifiers were in the cDNA, with template-switch universal primer binding. TCRdb itself ran the 5' RACE reads through MiXCR, one entry per CDR3 protein. The sample holds 1.5 million to 2 million distinct CDR3 sequences, under 35% seen once. Trimming shortened V by 1 base and J by 4 bases, and 10 bases separated the two germline ends. The CDR3 totals 14 residues. Germline values: CDR1 SEHNR, CDR2 FQNEAQ (reference sequence). Each donor was a healthy Caucasian. The data are from a study of identical twins. Notes on the study in general: Part of the zero-insertion signal could reflect confounding by invariant MAIT and iNKT cells.

The receptor was isolated from a newborn girl in good health. The V call is TRBV7-9, the J call TRBJ1-1; perhaps TRBD1 as D (5 bases). The specimen sequenced was cord blood. The CDR3 sequence is CASSLEGAATEAFF. DNA for the CDR3: TGTGCCAGCAGCTTAGAAGGGGCAGCCACTGAAGCTTTCTTT.